The clone carrying this T cell receptor (beta chain) was seen just once. The sample belongs to a study of blood T cell repertoires in COVID-19. Study at large: In each case, the material was cDNA or gDNA derived from T cells, B-cell-depleted T cells, or PBMCs.

Generated by immunoSEQ multiplex PCR, the TCRdb table keeps only in-frame clones and is missing some. The sample lists fewer than 250,000 clones; approximately 86% were seen once. The ends lost 2 bases at V and 2 bases at J; junction bases unmatched: 4. Germline CDR1 reads MNHNS; CDR2 reads SASEGT. CDR3 length: 17 residues. Participants' reported clinical history set cohort assignment. The specimen sequenced was PBMCs or T cells enriched from blood (not recorded which). This chain links TRBV6-1 with TRBJ1-3; TRBD1 matches at 12 bases. The clonotype originates from a woman aged 40 to 50 with acute COVID-19. The CDR3 is CASSERDRGQAGNTIYF. The CDR3 coding sequence is TGTGCCAGCAGTGAAAGGGACAGGGGGCAAGCTGGAAACACCATATATTTT.